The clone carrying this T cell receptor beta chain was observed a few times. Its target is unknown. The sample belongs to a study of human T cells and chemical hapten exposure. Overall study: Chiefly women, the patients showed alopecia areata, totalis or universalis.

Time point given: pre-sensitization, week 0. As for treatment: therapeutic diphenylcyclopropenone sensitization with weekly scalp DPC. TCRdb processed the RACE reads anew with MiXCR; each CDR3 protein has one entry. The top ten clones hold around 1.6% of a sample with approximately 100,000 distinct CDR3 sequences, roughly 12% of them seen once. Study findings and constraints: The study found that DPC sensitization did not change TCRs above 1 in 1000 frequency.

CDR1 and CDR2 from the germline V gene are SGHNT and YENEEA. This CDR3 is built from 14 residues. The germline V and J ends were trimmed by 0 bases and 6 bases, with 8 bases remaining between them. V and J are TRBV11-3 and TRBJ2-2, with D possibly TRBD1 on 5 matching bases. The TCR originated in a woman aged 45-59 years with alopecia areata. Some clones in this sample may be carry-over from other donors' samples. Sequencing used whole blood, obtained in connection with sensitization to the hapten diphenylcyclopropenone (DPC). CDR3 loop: CASSLDQGSGELFF. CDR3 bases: TGTGCCAGCAGCTTAGATCAGGGTTCCGGGGAGCTGTTTTTT.